This TCR beta chain was sequenced in a study of metastatic and nonmetastatic thyroid tumors. Study-level results: Significantly greater TCR beta diversity was reportedly found in malignant thyroid tumors than in benign nodules (in blood and tumor).

The CDR3 has 13 residues. Between the trimmed V and J ends, which lost 5 bases and 8 bases, there was a span of 13 bases. This clone showed up many times. Its target is not known. TCRdb called clones again from the PCR reads with MiXCR. Of more than 20,000 clones listed, over 10% are singletons. Thyroid surgery had not been preceded by any treatment in any patient. The V call is TRBV12-3 or TRBV12-4, the J call TRBJ2-1; tentative D call: TRBD2 (5 bases). This clonotype was sampled from a female donor with papillary thyroid cancer or a benign thyroid nodule (not recorded which). Some clones in this sample may be carry-over from other donors' samples. Sequenced sample: blood. The CDR3 bases are TGTGCCAGCAGTCCTTTGGACTTTTATGAGCAGTTCTTC. Translated: CASSPLDFYEQFF.